What follows is one T cell receptor beta chain and its context. The antigen is undetermined. Germline loops: CDR1 SGHVS, CDR2 FQNEAQ. The CDR3 totals 16 residues. V dropped 0 bases and J dropped 0 bases, with 11 bases sitting between them. The entirety of the isolated RNA underwent reverse transcription, so expressed TCRB transcripts were sequenced. The repertoire was sequenced with immunoSEQ multiplex PCR; TCRdb's copy has only in-frame clones and lacks some. The data hold about 150,000 clones, with 7.5% to 9.5% observed a single time. This record belongs to a study of beta chain features in type 1 diabetes. At the level of the study: Patients looked much like healthy donors when it came to age, gender and cell yields. Study-wide results and caveats: Resolution of whether HLA type affects TCRB rearrangement was not achieved here.

The chain recombines TRBV7-8 with TRBJ1-2; no reliable D call. The TCR originated in a woman between 18 and 30 years old in good health. Material for sequencing was central memory CD4+ T cells from blood. The CDR3 reads CASSLALSTANYGYTF. The CDR3 DNA is TGTGCCAGCAGCTTAGCGCTCTCAACGGCTAACTATGGCTACACCTTC. Supplemented by reference TRBV7-8 and TRBJ1-2, the full variable domain reads GAGVSQSPRYKVAKRGQDVALRCDPISGHVSLFWYQQALGQGPEFLTYFQNEAQLDKSGLPSDRFFAERPEGSVSTLKIQRTQQEDSAVYLCASSLALSTANYGYTFGSGTRLTVV.